This T cell receptor beta chain comes out of a study of cytomegalovirus exposure and HLA in healthy donors. The CDR3 runs 14 residues. With 2 bases removed from V and 4 bases from J, the gap between germline ends came to 12 bases. CDR1 and CDR2 from the germline V gene are SGHRS and YFSETQ. Study results and limitations: Later analysis found that TCR beta chains associated with HLA were more clonally expanded than other, equally common chains.

Note on this clone: Its cognate antigen is unknown.

PCR employed 60 Vbeta and 13 Jbeta primers. TCRdb keeps only in-frame clones here, not all; method: immunoSEQ multiplex PCR. The sample yields around 190,000 clones, about 83% seen once. V is TRBV5-1 and J is TRBJ1-2, with D perhaps TRBD1 (5 bases). Sequenced input: PBMCs. This clonotype originated in a man aged 40-49 years in good health and CMV-seropositive. The CDR3 is CASSLGTPIYGYTF. The CDR3 DNA sequence: TGCGCCAGCAGCTTAGGGACTCCCATCTATGGCTACACCTTC.